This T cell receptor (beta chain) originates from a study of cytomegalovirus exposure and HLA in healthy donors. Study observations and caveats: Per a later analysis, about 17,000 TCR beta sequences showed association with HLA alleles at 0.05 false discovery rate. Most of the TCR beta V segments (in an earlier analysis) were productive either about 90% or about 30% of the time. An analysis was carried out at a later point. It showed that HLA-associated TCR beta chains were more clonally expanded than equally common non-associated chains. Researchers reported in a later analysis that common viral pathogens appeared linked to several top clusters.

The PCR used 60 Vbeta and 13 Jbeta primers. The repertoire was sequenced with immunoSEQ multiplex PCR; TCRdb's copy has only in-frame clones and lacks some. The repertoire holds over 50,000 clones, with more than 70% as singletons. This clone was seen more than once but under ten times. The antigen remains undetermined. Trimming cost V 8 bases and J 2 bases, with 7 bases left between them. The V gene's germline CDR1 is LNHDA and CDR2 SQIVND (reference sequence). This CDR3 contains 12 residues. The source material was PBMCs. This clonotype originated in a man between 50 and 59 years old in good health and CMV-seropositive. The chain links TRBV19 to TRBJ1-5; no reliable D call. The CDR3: CASHQGNQPQHF. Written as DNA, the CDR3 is TGTGCCAGTCACCAGGGCAATCAGCCCCAGCATTTT. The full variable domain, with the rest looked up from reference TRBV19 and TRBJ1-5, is DGGITQSPKYLFRKEGQNVTLSCEQNLNHDAMYWYRQDPGQGLRLIYYSQIVNDFQKGDIAEGYSVSREKKESFPLTVTSAQKNPTAFYLCASHQGNQPQHFGDGTRLSIL.